The clone carrying this T cell receptor beta chain occurred many times. Its antigen remains unidentified. This entry is derived from a study of breast tumors, draining lymph nodes, adjacent tissues. Overall study results and limits: That most tumor T cells come from lymph nodes remained unproven. Most tumor T cells seemingly derive from lymph node, then expand in tumor. Compared with lymph nodes, tumors were less diverse; compared with nontumor tissue, more.

TCRdb re-called the multiplex PCR reads through MiXCR, storing one row per CDR3 protein. This repertoire shows about 15,000 distinct CDR3 sequences, approximately 55% found once; its top ten account for approximately 17%. The CDR3 length is 14 residues. V dropped 5 bases and J dropped 4; count of bases not matched to a gene: 5. Germline-derived CDR1 and CDR2 are MNHEY and SVGAGI. The V call is TRBV6-5, the J call TRBJ2-1; 7 bases match TRBD1. The source is a female donor with breast cancer. Some clones in this sample may be carry-over from other donors' samples. Sequencing used tumor-adjacent breast tissue. CDR3 loop: CASSRTTGYNEQFF. The CDR3 nucleotides are TGTGCCAGCAGTAGAACGACAGGGTACAATGAGCAGTTCTTC.